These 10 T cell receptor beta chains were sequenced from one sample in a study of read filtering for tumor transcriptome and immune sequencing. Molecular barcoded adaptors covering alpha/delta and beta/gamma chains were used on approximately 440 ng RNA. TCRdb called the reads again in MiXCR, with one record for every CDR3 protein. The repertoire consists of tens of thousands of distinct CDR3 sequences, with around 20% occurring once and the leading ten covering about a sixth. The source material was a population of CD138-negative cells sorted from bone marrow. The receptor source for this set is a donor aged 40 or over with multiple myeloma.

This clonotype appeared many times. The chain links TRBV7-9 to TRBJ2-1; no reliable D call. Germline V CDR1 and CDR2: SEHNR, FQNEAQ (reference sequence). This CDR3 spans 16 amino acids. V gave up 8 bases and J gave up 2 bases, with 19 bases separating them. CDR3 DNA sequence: TGTGCCAGCGGGCACCTCGTGGGAAGCGCCTACAATGAGCAGTTCTTC. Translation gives CASGHLVGSAYNEQFF. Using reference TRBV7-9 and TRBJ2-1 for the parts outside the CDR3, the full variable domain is DTGVSQNPRHKITKRGQNVTFRCDPISEHNRLYWYRQTLGQGPEFLTYFQNEAQLEKSRLLSDRFSAERPKGSFSTLEIQRTEQGDSAMYLCASGHLVGSAYNEQFFGPGTRLTVL.

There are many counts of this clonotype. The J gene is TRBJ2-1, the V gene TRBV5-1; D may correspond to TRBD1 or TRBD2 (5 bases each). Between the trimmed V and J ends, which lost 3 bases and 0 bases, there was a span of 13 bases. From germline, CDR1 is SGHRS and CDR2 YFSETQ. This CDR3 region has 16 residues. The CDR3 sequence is CASSWDAQSSYNEQFF. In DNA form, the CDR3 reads TGCGCCAGCAGCTGGGACGCCCAGAGCTCCTACAATGAGCAGTTCTTC.

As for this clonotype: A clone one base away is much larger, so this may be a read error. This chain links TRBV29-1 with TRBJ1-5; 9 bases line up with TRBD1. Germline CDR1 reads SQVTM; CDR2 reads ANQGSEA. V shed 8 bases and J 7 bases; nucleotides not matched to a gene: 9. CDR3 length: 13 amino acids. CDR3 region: CSSGQGIGQPQHF. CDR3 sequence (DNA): TGCAGCAGCGGACAGGGGATCGGGCAGCCCCAGCATTTT.

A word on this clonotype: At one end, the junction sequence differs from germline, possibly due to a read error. CDR3 loop: CSVDKTGTGESQYF. CDR3 sequence (DNA): TGCAGCGTTGATAAGACAGGGACTGGAGAGAGCCAGTACTTC. The V gene is TRBV29-1, the J gene TRBJ2-5, with D possibly matching TRBD1 (7 bases). CDR1 is SQVTM and CDR2 is ANQGSEA in the germline V gene. The CDR3 length is 14 residues.

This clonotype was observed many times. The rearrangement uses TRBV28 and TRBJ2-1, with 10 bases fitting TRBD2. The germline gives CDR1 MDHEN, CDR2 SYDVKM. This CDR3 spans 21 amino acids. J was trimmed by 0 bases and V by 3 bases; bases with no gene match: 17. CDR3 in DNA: TGTGCCAGCAGTTTTCCAGAGGGGCTAGCGGGAGCCTTTAGCTCCTACAATGAGCAGTTCTTC. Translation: CASSFPEGLAGAFSSYNEQFF.

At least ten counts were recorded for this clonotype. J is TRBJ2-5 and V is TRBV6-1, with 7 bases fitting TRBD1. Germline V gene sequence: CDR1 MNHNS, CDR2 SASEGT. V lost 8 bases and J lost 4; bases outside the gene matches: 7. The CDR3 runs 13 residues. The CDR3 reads CASHRGNAETQYF. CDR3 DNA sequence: TGTGCCAGCCACAGGGGTAACGCAGAGACCCAGTACTTC.

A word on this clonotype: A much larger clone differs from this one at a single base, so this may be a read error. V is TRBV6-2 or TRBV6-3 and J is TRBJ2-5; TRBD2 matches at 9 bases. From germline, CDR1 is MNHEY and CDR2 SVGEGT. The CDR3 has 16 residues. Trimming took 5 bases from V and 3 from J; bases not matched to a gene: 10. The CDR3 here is CASSLRTSEGEETQYF. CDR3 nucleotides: TGTGCCAGCAGTCTAAGGACTAGCGAGGGGGAAGAGACCCAGTACTTC.

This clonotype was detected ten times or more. CDR3 bases: TGTGCCAGCAGTGAATCTCCAGGGGGTGGAAACACCGGGGAGCTGTTTTTT. Translation: CASSESPGGGNTGELFF. The V gene is TRBV25-1, the J gene TRBJ2-2; 7 nucleotides match TRBD1. The CDR3 length is 17 residues. Trimming removed 1 base from V and 2 bases from J; junction bases left unmatched: 7. Germline CDR1 reads MGHDK; CDR2 reads SYGVNS.

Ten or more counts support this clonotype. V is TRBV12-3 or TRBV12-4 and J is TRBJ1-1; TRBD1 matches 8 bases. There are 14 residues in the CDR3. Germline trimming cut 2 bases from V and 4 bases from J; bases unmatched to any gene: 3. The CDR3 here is CASSLTGGGTEAFF. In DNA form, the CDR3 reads TGTGCCAGCAGTTTAACAGGGGGAGGCACTGAAGCTTTCTTT.

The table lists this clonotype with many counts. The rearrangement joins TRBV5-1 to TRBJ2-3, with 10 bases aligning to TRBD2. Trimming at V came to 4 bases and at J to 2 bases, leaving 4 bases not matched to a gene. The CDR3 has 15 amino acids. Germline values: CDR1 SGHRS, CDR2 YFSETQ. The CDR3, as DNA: TGCGCCAGCAGCGTTAGCGGGGGGCTCACAGATACGCAGTATTTT. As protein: CASSVSGGLTDTQYF. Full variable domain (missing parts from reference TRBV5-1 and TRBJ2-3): KAGVTQTPRYLIKTRGQQVTLSCSPISGHRSVSWYQQTPGQGLQFLFEYFSETQRNKGNFPGRFSGRQFSNSRSEMNVSTLELGDSALYLCASSVSGGLTDTQYFGPGTRLTVL.